These 14 T cell receptor beta chains were all obtained from the same sample, sequenced in a study of cytomegalovirus exposure and HLA in healthy donors. Repertoires were generated with immunoSEQ multiplex PCR, while TCRdb's copy carries only in-frame clones and drops some. The data contain 150,000 to 180,000 clones, approximately 86% of them singletons. The sequenced sample was PBMCs. The receptor source for this set is a man aged 18 to 29 in good health and CMV-seropositive.

The rearrangement uses TRBV7-9 and TRBJ2-5; 7 bases match TRBD2. With V trimmed by 3 bases and J by 9 bases, 1 base remained unmatched. Germline V lookup: CDR1 SEHNR, CDR2 FQNEAQ (reference sequence). This CDR3 spans 11 amino acids. For the CDR3, the DNA is TGTGCCAGCAGCTTGGGGGGGTCCCAGTACTTC. Translating it yields CASSLGGSQYF.

This chain links TRBV11-2 with TRBJ2-1; weak D call: TRBD2 (5 bases). CDR1 and CDR2 from the germline V gene are SGHAT and FQNNGV. The V end was cut by 4 bases, the J end by 7 bases, with 14 bases between. The CDR3 is 14 residues long. CDR3 residues: CASSSSRTLNEQFF. CDR3 sequence (DNA): TGTGCCAGCAGCTCTAGCCGAACGCTGAATGAGCAGTTCTTC. Full variable domain (remainder filled in from reference TRBV11-2 and TRBJ2-1): EAGVAQSPRYKIIEKRQSVAFWCNPISGHATLYWYQQILGQGPKLLIQFQNNGVVDDSQLPKDRFSAERLKGVDSTLKIQPAKLEDSAVYLCASSSSRTLNEQFFGPGTRLTVL.

This clone came up a few times. The rearrangement joins TRBV6-6 to TRBJ1-2; maybe TRBD1 (5 bases). Germline V gene data show CDR1 as MNHNY and CDR2 as SVGAGI (reference sequence). This CDR3 comprises 14 residues. With 0 bases removed from V and 8 bases from J, the gap between germline ends came to 13 bases. The CDR3 reads CASSYSTQGRGYTF. CDR3 bases: TGTGCCAGCAGTTACTCGACGCAGGGTCGAGGCTACACCTTC.

The chain couples TRBV27 to TRBJ2-5, with D maybe TRBD2 (6 bases). Germline V gene lookup returns CDR1 MNHEY and CDR2 SMNVEV (reference sequence). The CDR3 consists of 16 residues. V was clipped by 4 bases and J by 5 bases, with 20 bases between them. Here the CDR3 DNA reads TGTGCCAGCAGTTCCTCGGGGGACGGAGGGGAGGAGACCCAGTACTTC. This translates into CASSSSGDGGEETQYF.

The chain couples TRBV7-2 to TRBJ1-5; TRBD1 aligns across 7 bases. CDR1 is SGHTA, CDR2 FQGNSA, per germline. The CDR3 is made up of 15 amino acids. V was pared by 1 base and J by 7 bases, with 7 bases of the junction left unmatched. DNA for the CDR3: TGTGCCAGCAGCTTAGTCCGACAGGGAGGACAGCCCCAGCATTTT. It translates to CASSLVRQGGQPQHF.

V is TRBV7-8 and J is TRBJ1-1; the D gene is possibly TRBD1 (6 bases). The V end was cut by 5 bases, the J end by 0 bases, with 13 bases between. The CDR3 covers 15 residues. CDR1 SGHVS and CDR2 FQNEAQ come from the germline V gene. Written as DNA, the CDR3 is TGTGCCAGCAGCCCGTTGACAGGATTGAACACTGAAGCTTTCTTT. Its protein is CASSPLTGLNTEAFF.

The chain employs TRBV7-9 and TRBJ2-3, with D uncertain. The CDR3 covers 12 residues. The germline gives CDR1 SEHNR, CDR2 FQNEAQ (reference sequence). Trimming stripped 5 bases from V and 6 bases from J, with 9 bases between. CDR3 bases: TGTGCCAGCAGCCTTCGTATGGATACGCAGTATTTT. This codes for CASSLRMDTQYF. Combining the CDR3 with reference TRBV7-9 and TRBJ2-3 gives the whole variable domain DTGVSQNPRHKITKRGQNVTFRCDPISEHNRLYWYRQTLGQGPEFLTYFQNEAQLEKSRLLSDRFSAERPKGSFSTLEIQRTEQGDSAMYLCASSLRMDTQYFGPGTRLTVL.

V and J are TRBV29-1 and TRBJ1-2, with 8 bases matching TRBD1. Germline CDR1 and CDR2: SQVTM and ANQGSEA. The CDR3 contains 15 residues. Trimming took 3 bases from V and 0 from J; bases not matched to a gene: 6. The chain's CDR3 is CSVDLTGEPNYGYTF. In DNA form, the CDR3 reads TGCAGCGTTGACCTGACAGGGGAACCTAACTATGGCTACACCTTC.

This clone was observed a few times. This chain joins TRBV18 and TRBJ2-1; D call uncertain. Germline V lookup: CDR1 KGHSH, CDR2 LQKENI. The CDR3 totals 14 residues. The germline V and J ends were trimmed by 3 bases and 1 base, with 7 bases remaining between them. The CDR3 is CASSPPQSYNEQFF. CDR3 coding DNA: TGTGCCAGCTCACCCCCACAGTCCTACAATGAGCAGTTCTTC.

CDR3 region: CASSSTSQRVHSGANVLTF. Here the CDR3 DNA reads TGTGCCAGCAGTTCAACCTCCCAACGGGTCCACTCTGGGGCCAACGTCCTGACTTTC. This chain uses TRBV27 with TRBJ2-6; D is uncertain. The germline V gene encodes CDR1 MNHEY and CDR2 SMNVEV (reference sequence). The ends were cut back, 4 bases at V and 0 bases at J, with 19 bases in the middle. This CDR3 spans 19 amino acids.

The chain has TRBV19 and TRBJ1-2; possible D gene TRBD1, 5 bases. The CDR3 consists of 16 residues. The V and J ends lost 4 bases and 4 bases respectively, with 19 bases between them. The germline V gene encodes CDR1 LNHDA and CDR2 SQIVND (reference sequence). CDR3 sequence (DNA): TGTGCCAGTAGTAGTCTGGGGCAGCCTTACCTCTATGGCTACACCTTC. Protein sequence: CASSSLGQPYLYGYTF.

The rearrangement joins TRBV6-5 to TRBJ2-2, with 12 bases fitting TRBD2. CDR1 and CDR2 from the germline V gene are MNHEY and SVGAGI. The CDR3 sequence is 14 residues long. With V trimmed by 9 bases and J by 4 bases, 3 bases remained unmatched. The CDR3 loop reads CASRLAGVTGELFF. In DNA form, the CDR3 reads TGTGCCAGTCGACTAGCGGGAGTCACCGGGGAGCTGTTTTTT.

For the CDR3, the DNA is TGCGCCAGCAGCTTGGCAACTAGCGAGTTGCGGACCCAGTACTTC. It specifies CASSLATSELRTQYF. The chain is built from TRBV5-1 and TRBJ2-5; 7 bases line up with TRBD2. There are 15 residues in the CDR3. CDR1 SGHRS and CDR2 YFSETQ come from the germline V gene. The V segment lost 0 bases and the J segment 7 bases; nucleotides outside the gene matches: 9.

The rearrangement uses TRBV27 and TRBJ2-7; tentative D call: TRBD1 (5 bases). The CDR3 runs 13 residues. The germline V gene has CDR1 MNHEY and CDR2 SMNVEV (reference sequence). V dropped 2 bases and J dropped 3 bases, with 8 bases sitting between them. The CDR3 region has the DNA TGTGCCAGCAGTTTAGGACATGACTACGAGCAGTACTTC. As protein: CASSLGHDYEQYF.